This T cell receptor (beta chain) was sequenced for a study of tumor-infiltrating lymphocytes in primary liver carcinoma listed by TCRdb under 2017. A note on the overall study: Between late 2015 and March 2016, roughly five patients in China with histopathologically diagnosed primary liver carcinoma had their tumors surgically resected. Of the five patients, three men and two women aged 30 to 69 years, four had hepatocellular carcinoma and one had combined HCC and intrahepatic cholangiocarcinoma. The five patients had tumors of stage T1-T3 N0M0, with maximum diameters ranging from 4.2 to 10 cm. Each sample produced about 3.5 to 7.13 million productive TCRbeta reads, and read depth showed no significant difference between tissue types. Across five regions of each liver tumor, along with adjacent normal tissue and blood, the study brought together TCRbeta repertoire sequencing, expression microarrays and whole-exome sequencing. A total of approximately 35 specimens from 5 patients, comprising some 25 tumor regions, 5 adjacent noncancerous liver tissues and 5 peripheral blood samples, were covered by TCRbeta repertoire sequencing. Reproducibility between technical replicate repertoires was high, with correlation coefficients above 0.95 and mean shared-clone rates about 0.91.

Using a constant-region primer and ProtoScript II reverse transcriptase, TCRbeta-specific cDNA was reverse-transcribed from roughly 500 ng total RNA. The TCRbeta libraries were prepared through three rounds of nested multiplex PCR following a slightly modified ARM-PCR procedure. The first two PCR rounds used multiplex TRBV1-TRBV30 forward primers with a Cbeta reverse primer, each for about 10 cycles. Sample barcodes and Illumina adapters were added in a final 25-cycle PCR with Deep VentR polymerase. Before sequencing, amplicons between 200 and 500 bp were purified from gel using a QIAquick gel extraction kit. An Illumina HiSeq 2500 was used to sequence the TCRbeta amplicons, generating 250-bp paired-end reads. Per the source publication's procedure: Trimmomatic v0.33 was used to quality-trim the reads, and FLASH v1.2.11 was used to merge paired reads so that full CDR3 sequences could be recovered. V, D and J germline segments were assigned to the rearranged TCRbeta sequences by MiGEC v1.2.1b. Clonotype statistics, along with Shannon-Wiener diversity indices, were calculated using VDJtools v1.0.0. Except for diversity analysis, only each sample's 250 most abundant clonotypes were used in subsequent analyses to reduce sampling bias. TCRdb applied fastp at Q25 and MiXCR to the public reads, then kept only in-frame beta chains. Each record represents a unique CDR3 protein, reported with the most common genes and DNA among its rows. What appears here as the V and J calls and clone size reflects TCRdb's work, not the paper's. The sample has some 320,000 distinct CDR3 sequences on record, 60% to 80% of them singletons. Together, the top ten hold roughly 9% of the sample.

The CDR3 numbers 13 residues from cysteine through phenylalanine. Kept here is only the CDR3 DNA, which spans 39 bases and is read in frame from base 1. At the junction V is shortened by 5 bases and J by 9 bases, with 14 bases in between. TRIzol reagent was used to extract blood RNA from unsorted whole blood, while the DNeasy Blood & Tissue kit provided the germline DNA. Patients had chronic HBV infection and were treatment-naive at sampling. About 4 milliliters of peripheral blood were collected into K2EDTA tubes before surgery. There are many counts of this clonotype. What this receptor recognizes is not known. One base away there is no much larger clone; base qualities are not given. The full study reports these points: The study included only five patients, and the authors note findings should be validated in a larger study. Pairs of tumor regions showed greater repertoire overlap (mean about 36%) than tumor-adjacent pairs (roughly 17%) or tumor-blood pairs (about 15%), which is consistent with antigen-driven expansion. Because the samples were bulk and unsorted, CD4+ and CD8+ T cell repertoires could not be compared. The top 250 clones made up a significantly larger repertoire fraction in tumors than in blood (p = 0.039). Only the TCR beta chain was sequenced, which likely underestimates true repertoire diversity because unpaired alpha chains were not captured.

The clonotype originates from a man aged 35 to 55 with primary liver carcinoma and hepatitis B virus infection. The specimen was peripheral blood. Recombination joined TRBV12-3 or TRBV12-4 with TRBJ2-1; a tentative D match to TRBD2 spans 7 bases. The CDR3 loop reads CASSRGGGGEQFF. The sequenced DNA: TGTGCCAGCAGTCGTGGGGGAGGGGGTGAGCAGTTCTTC.